Included here is one T cell receptor (beta chain) sequence, with context. Its antigen is unknown. The data originate from a study of PD-1 blockade in classical Hodgkin lymphoma. General study findings and limits: TCR diversity in CD4+, not CD8+, cells rose significantly by C4D1. At baseline, newly diagnosed patients reportedly showed less TCR diversity than healthy donors.

The repertoire was sequenced with immunoSEQ multiplex PCR; TCRdb's copy has only in-frame clones and lacks some. The sample yields around 91,000 clones, around nine tenths seen once. Brentuximab vedotin exposure varied among the patients, all of whom had relapsed after autologous stem cell transplantation. Complete response, partial response or progressive disease was each patient's best response. The ends lost 5 bases at V and 2 bases at J; junction bases unmatched: 18. This CDR3 spans 18 amino acids. CDR1 is SGHVS, CDR2 FQNEAQ, per germline. Material: peripheral blood mononuclear cells (PBMCs), obtained at baseline. The J gene is TRBJ2-7, the V gene TRBV7-8, with 7 positions matching TRBD1. This clonotype originated in a human donor with classical Hodgkin lymphoma. In DNA, the CDR3 is TGTGCCAGCAGCCGGACAGAAAAAACCGGGACAGTAACCTACGAGCAGTACTTC. This encodes CASSRTEKTGTVTYEQYF.